A single sample gave rise to the 18 T cell receptor beta chains below, sequenced in a study of shared clonotypes between healthy human individuals. The assay was immunoSEQ multiplex PCR, and TCRdb's table has in-frame clones only and misses some. The sample yields some 2 million clones, roughly 94% seen once. It was CD45RO-negative cells, positively selected for CCR7, that made up naive CD8 cells, with terminally differentiated effector memory CD45RA+ cells excluded. Sequenced sample: naive CD8+ T cells sorted from blood. The receptors shown here come from a man between 18 and 35 years old in good health.

As regards this clone: This sample also contains other DNA sequences that code for the same CDR3. This chain joins TRBV9 and TRBJ2-7; 11 bases are shared with TRBD1. The trim removed 0 bases at V and 5 bases at J, leaving 4 bases unmatched. The CDR3 runs to 15 residues. Germline-derived CDR1 and CDR2 are SGDLS and YYNGEE. The CDR3: CASSVAGTGGDEQYF. In DNA form, the CDR3 reads TGTGCCAGCAGCGTAGCGGGGACAGGGGGGGACGAGCAGTACTTC.

V gene TRBV10-2 combines with J gene TRBJ1-1, with D perhaps matching TRBD1 (5 bases). CDR1 and CDR2 (germline): WSHSY, SAAADI. The CDR3 has 16 amino acids. V was cut by 1 base and J by 4 bases, with 16 bases left in between. CDR3 residues: CASSEYLGGDATEAFF. CDR3 nucleotide sequence: TGCGCCAGCAGTGAGTACCTCGGGGGGGACGCCACTGAAGCTTTCTTT.

The chain has TRBV19 and TRBJ1-1; 7 nucleotides agree with TRBD1. The V segment lost 5 bases and the J segment 0 bases; nucleotides outside the gene matches: 6. The CDR3 is made up of 15 amino acids. The germline V gene encodes CDR1 LNHDA and CDR2 SQIVND (reference sequence). The CDR3, as DNA: TGTGCCAGTAGTTTGCCGGGACAGTTGAACACTGAAGCTTTCTTT. It is translated as CASSLPGQLNTEAFF.

The sample holds one count of this clone. The rearrangement links TRBV9 to TRBJ2-3; D remains ambiguous. Trimming left V 2 bases short and J 5 bases short, with 6 bases between. This CDR3 has 12 residues. Looked up from germline, CDR1 is SGDLS and CDR2 is YYNGEE. CDR3 residues: CASSVSIDTQYF. CDR3 bases: TGTGCCAGCAGCGTTTCGATAGATACGCAGTATTTT.

The rearrangement links TRBV2 to TRBJ2-7, with 9 bases matching TRBD2. Germline V lookup: CDR1 SNHLY, CDR2 FYNNEI. The CDR3 extends over 15 amino acids. The trim removed 6 bases at V and 5 bases at J, leaving 11 bases unmatched. The CDR3 is CASRASGLAFHEQYF. The CDR3 nucleotides are TGTGCCAGCAGGGCCTCGGGACTAGCCTTCCACGAGCAGTACTTC.

The V and J genes are TRBV7-6 and TRBJ2-7; tentatively, D is TRBD1 (5 bases). V dropped 0 bases and J dropped 6 bases, with 9 bases sitting between them. The CDR3 covers 13 residues. Germline CDR1 is SGHVS and CDR2 is FNYEAQ. CDR3 amino acids: CASSLAPGREQYF. The CDR3 region has the DNA TGTGCCAGCAGCTTAGCGCCAGGGCGCGAGCAGTACTTC.

About this clone: Other DNA sequences in this sample translate to the same CDR3. This chain links TRBV6-5 with TRBJ2-2; D gene unclear. The CDR3 contains 13 residues. Between the trimmed V and J ends, which lost 4 bases and 1 base, there was a span of 4 bases. CDR1 MNHEY and CDR2 SVGAGI come from the germline V gene. For the CDR3, the DNA is TGTGCCAGCAGTTTCCAGAACACCGGGGAGCTGTTTTTT. This codes for CASSFQNTGELFF.

This clone has a handful of counts. The chain links TRBV10-3 to TRBJ2-7; D gene uncertain. The CDR3 length is 12 residues. V was trimmed by 2 bases and J by 3 bases, leaving 5 bases between them. CDR1 and CDR2 from the germline V gene are ENHRY and SYGVKD. The CDR3 reads CAISEPNYEQYF. The CDR3 nucleotides read TGTGCCATCAGTGAGCCGAACTACGAGCAGTACTTC.

This rearrangement joins TRBV7-9 to TRBJ1-1; the D gene is possibly TRBD1 (6 bases). This CDR3 spans 13 amino acids. Looked up from germline, CDR1 is SEHNR and CDR2 is FQNEAQ (reference sequence). V lost 6 bases and J lost 6, with 14 bases in between. The CDR3 protein is CASSPTGSPEAFF. The DNA of the CDR3 is TGTGCCAGCAGTCCCACAGGGAGTCCTGAAGCTTTCTTT.

The chain joins TRBV6-1 to TRBJ1-4, with D possibly matching TRBD1 (5 bases). CDR3 length equals 16 residues. CDR1 and CDR2 from the germline V gene are MNHNS and SASEGT. V was pared by 4 bases and J by 6 bases, with 18 bases between. CDR3 loop: CASSVSLGGEDEKLFF. The CDR3 DNA reads TGTGCCAGCAGTGTATCGTTAGGAGGGGAGGATGAAAAACTGTTTTTT.

A word on this clone: Within the sample, other DNA sequences also encode this same CDR3. CDR3 sequence: CASSYAEGGGGYTF. CDR3 sequence (DNA): TGTGCCAGCAGTTACGCCGAAGGGGGTGGTGGCTACACCTTC. This chain joins TRBV6-5 and TRBJ1-2, with D possibly being TRBD1 (6 bases). This CDR3 has 14 residues. CDR1 MNHEY and CDR2 SVGAGI come from the germline V gene. V was trimmed by 2 bases and J by 7 bases, leaving 14 bases between them.

The chain links TRBV6-5 to TRBJ2-3; D perhaps matches TRBD2 (6 bases). V was trimmed by 0 bases and J by 4 bases, leaving 11 bases between them. This CDR3 has 15 residues. The germline V gene has CDR1 MNHEY and CDR2 SVGAGI. In DNA form, the CDR3 reads TGTGCCAGCAGTTACTCGTTGTCTAGCGCAGATACGCAGTATTTT. Translation gives CASSYSLSSADTQYF.

The chain employs TRBV30 and TRBJ2-1, with 9 bases matching TRBD2. This CDR3 spans 15 amino acids. Germline V CDR1 and CDR2: GTSNPN, SVGIG (reference sequence). The J segment lost 10 bases and the V segment lost 3 bases, leaving 13 bases of the junction unmatched. The CDR3 region has the DNA TGTGCCTGGAGGTCTAGCGGGGTGATAACAATGGAGCAGTTCTTC. Encoded protein: CAWRSSGVITMEQFF.

V usage is TRBV19 and J usage is TRBJ2-3; 8 bases are a match to TRBD2. V was pared by 10 bases and J by 7 bases, with 13 bases of the junction left unmatched. In germline, CDR1 is LNHDA, CDR2 SQIVND (reference sequence). The CDR3 length is 14 residues. The DNA for the CDR3 is TGTGCCACACGGGAGGGCGGGAGTGATTATACGCAGTATTTT. Translated: CATREGGSDYTQYF.

The rearrangement joins TRBV6-5 to TRBJ2-2; 7 bases agree with TRBD1. The CDR3 extends over 14 amino acids. Germline trimming cut 2 bases from V and 5 bases from J; bases unmatched to any gene: 2. CDR1 MNHEY and CDR2 SVGAGI come from the germline V gene. In nucleotides, the CDR3 is TGTGCCAGCAGTTACGGACAGGCGACCGGGGAGCTGTTTTTT. Its translation: CASSYGQATGELFF.

The V gene is TRBV11-2, the J gene TRBJ2-5; no reliable D call. The V and J ends lost 4 bases and 4 bases respectively, with 4 bases between them. Germline V CDR1 and CDR2: SGHAT, FQNNGV. The CDR3 totals 11 residues. The CDR3 DNA reads as TGTGCCAGCAGCTCTACAGAGACCCAGTACTTC. Amino acids: CASSSTETQYF.

The chain uses TRBV25-1 and TRBJ2-5; maybe TRBD2 (6 bases). Germline-derived CDR1 and CDR2 are MGHDK and SYGVNS. Trimming removed 1 base from V and 3 bases from J, with 12 bases in between. The CDR3 totals 15 residues. The CDR3 region is CASSEWGDLKETQYF. In DNA form, the CDR3 reads TGTGCCAGCAGTGAATGGGGGGACCTTAAAGAGACCCAGTACTTC.

V gene TRBV27 combines with J gene TRBJ1-6; maybe TRBD1 (5 bases). The germline V gene encodes CDR1 MNHEY and CDR2 SMNVEV (reference sequence). V was clipped by 5 bases and J by 8 bases, with 13 bases between them. This CDR3 comprises 14 residues. This CDR3 reads CASSLGTTYSPLHF. The CDR3 DNA reads TGTGCCAGCAGTCTCGGGACGACGTATTCACCCCTCCACTTT.